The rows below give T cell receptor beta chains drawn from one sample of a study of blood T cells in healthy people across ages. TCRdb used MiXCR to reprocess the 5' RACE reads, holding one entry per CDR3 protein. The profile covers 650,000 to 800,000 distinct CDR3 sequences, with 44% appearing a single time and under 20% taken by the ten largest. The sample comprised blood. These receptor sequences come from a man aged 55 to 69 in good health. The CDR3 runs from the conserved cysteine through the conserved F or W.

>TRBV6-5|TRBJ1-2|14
CASSYSKETYGYTF
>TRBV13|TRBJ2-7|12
CASSRGANEQYF
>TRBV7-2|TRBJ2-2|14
CASSYTRRNGELFF
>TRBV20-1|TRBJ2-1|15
CSSRELAGGYNEQFF
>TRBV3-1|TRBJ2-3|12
CASSPFRDTQYF
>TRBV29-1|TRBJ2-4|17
CSVEDLQGVASMDIQYF
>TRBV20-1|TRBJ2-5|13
CSARRQGLETQYF
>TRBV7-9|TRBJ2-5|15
CASSIGTVRGETQYF
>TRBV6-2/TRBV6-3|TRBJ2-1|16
CASSYSIGIARNEQFF
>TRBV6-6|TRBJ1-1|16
CASSYRRQGRDTEAFF
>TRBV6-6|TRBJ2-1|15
CASSRPGRGYNEQFF
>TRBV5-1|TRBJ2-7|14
CASTPDRDTDEQYF
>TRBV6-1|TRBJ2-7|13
CASSDPGGREQYF
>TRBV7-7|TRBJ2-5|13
CASSLAQGSTQYF
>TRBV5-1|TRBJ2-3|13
CASDLSGTDTQYF
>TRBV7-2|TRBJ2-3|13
CASSSFSPDTQYF
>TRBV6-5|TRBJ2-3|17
CASSYFYGDTSTDTQYF
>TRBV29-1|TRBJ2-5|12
CSVGRGVREQYF
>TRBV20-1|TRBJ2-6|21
CSANPDIRPGQGTSGANVLTF
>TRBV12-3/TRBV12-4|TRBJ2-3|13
CASSWRGTDTQYF
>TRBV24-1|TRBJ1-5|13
CATSDLVGQPQHF
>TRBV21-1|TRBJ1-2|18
CASSPGQNRGHISYGYTF
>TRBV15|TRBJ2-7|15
CATSRTKDRGYEQYF
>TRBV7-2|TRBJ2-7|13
CASSPDWTEEQYF
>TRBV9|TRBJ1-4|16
CASSPLKGTGDEKLFF
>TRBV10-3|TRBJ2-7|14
CATGRGQGSYEQYF
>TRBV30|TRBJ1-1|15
CAWSQGQGMNTEAFF
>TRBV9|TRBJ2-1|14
CASSPGGTSYEQFF
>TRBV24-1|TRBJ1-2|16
CATSGSVTGRNYGYTF
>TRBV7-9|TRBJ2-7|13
CASSLDSLGEQYF
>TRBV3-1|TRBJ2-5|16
CASSQDFGGGQETQYF
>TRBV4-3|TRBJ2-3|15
CASSQVGASTDTQYF
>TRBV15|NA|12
CATSRATNEQYF
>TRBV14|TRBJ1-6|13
CASSRLGDSPLHF
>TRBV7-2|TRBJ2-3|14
CASSRTSGGGVLYF
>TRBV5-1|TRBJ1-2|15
CASSLDDPNYYGYTF
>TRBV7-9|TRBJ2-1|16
CASSLFPGDLYNEQFF
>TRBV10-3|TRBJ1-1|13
CAICDRGFTEAFF
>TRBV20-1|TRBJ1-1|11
CSAKTATEAFF
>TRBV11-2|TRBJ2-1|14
CASSLEPAYNEQFF
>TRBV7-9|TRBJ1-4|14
CASRTGGSDEKLFF
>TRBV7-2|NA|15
CASSPMVMSRETQYF
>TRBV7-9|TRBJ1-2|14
CASSNSGTGDGYTF
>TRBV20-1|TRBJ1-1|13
CSARVPGETEAFF
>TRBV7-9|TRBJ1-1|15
CASSINTYPNTEAFF
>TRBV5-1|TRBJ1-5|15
CASSLLGTENQPQHF
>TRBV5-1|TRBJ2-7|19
CASSFYGGQQTGSGYEQYF